This T cell receptor beta chain derives from a study of siplizumab effects on memory and regulatory T cells. Study results and limitations: Sequences that were alloreactive and traceable to unstimulated CD4+ memory cells were significantly reduced by siplizumab. There appeared to be greater diversity in naive T cells than in memory cells, and naive T cells seemed major contributors to the alloresponse. Unstimulated subset assignment was obtained for only a minor fraction of alloreactive clones.

Germline V gene sequence: CDR1 MDHEN, CDR2 SYDVKM. This CDR3 is built from 13 residues. Profiling relied on immunoSEQ multiplex PCR, and the TCRdb table lists in-frame clones only, not all of them. The table lists more than 85,000 clones, around 94% of them singletons. Worth noting for this clone: Its antigen remains unidentified.

Sequencing was done on a sample of Tregs sorted from blood. The chain carries TRBV28 and TRBJ2-5; D is uncertain. The sequence came from a human donor in good health. CDR3: CAYRVAGQETQYF. CDR3 coding DNA: TGTGCTTATAGGGTGGCAGGCCAAGAGACCCAGTACTTC.